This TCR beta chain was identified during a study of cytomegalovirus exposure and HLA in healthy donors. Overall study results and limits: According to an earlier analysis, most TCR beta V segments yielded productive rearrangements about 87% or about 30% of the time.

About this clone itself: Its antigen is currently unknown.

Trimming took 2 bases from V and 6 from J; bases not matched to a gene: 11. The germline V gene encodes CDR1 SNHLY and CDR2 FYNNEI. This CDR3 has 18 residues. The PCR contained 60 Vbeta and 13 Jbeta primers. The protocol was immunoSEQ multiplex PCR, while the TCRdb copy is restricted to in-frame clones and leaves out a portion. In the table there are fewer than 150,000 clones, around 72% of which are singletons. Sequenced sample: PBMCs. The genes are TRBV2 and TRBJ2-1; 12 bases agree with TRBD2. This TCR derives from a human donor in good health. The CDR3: CASSERLAGVMFVNEQFF. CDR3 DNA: TGTGCCAGCAGTGAACGACTAGCGGGAGTGATGTTTGTCAATGAGCAGTTCTTC.